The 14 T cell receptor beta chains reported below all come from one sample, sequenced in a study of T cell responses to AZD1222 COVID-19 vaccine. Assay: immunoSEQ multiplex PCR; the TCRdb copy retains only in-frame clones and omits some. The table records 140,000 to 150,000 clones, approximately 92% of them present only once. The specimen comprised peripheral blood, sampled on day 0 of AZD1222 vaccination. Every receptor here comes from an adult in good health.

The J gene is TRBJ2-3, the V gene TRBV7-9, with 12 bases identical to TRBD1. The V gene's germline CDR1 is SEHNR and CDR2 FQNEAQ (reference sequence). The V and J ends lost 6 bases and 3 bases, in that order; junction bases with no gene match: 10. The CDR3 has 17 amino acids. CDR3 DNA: TGTGCCAGCAGTCCGGGACAGGGGGCCGGTCGGACAGATACGCAGTATTTT. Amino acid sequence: CASSPGQGAGRTDTQYF.

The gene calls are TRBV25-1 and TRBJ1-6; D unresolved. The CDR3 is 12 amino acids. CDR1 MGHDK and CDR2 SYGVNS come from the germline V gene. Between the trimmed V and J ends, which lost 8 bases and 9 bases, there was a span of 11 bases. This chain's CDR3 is CASGRSFSPLHF. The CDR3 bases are TGTGCCAGCGGGAGGAGTTTTTCACCCCTCCACTTT.

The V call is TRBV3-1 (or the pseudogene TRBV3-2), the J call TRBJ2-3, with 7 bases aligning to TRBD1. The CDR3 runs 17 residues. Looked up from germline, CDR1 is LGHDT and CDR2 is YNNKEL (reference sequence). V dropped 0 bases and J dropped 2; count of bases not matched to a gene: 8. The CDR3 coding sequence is TGTGCCAGCAGCCAAGATTTCCAGGACAGGAACACAGATACGCAGTATTTT. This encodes CASSQDFQDRNTDTQYF.

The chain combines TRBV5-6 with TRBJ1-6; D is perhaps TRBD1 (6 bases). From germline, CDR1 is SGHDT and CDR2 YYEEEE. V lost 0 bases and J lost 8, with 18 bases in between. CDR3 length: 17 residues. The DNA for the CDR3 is TGTGCCAGCAGCTTGGCTTGGGGTGCGGACAGTGATTCACCCCTCCACTTT. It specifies CASSLAWGADSDSPLHF.

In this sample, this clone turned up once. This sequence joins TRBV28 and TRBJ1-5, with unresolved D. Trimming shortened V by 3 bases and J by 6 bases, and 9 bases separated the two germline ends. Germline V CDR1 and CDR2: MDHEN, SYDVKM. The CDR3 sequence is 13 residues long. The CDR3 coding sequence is TGTGCCAGCAGTTTGGTGTACGGTCAGCCCCAGCATTTT. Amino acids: CASSLVYGQPQHF.

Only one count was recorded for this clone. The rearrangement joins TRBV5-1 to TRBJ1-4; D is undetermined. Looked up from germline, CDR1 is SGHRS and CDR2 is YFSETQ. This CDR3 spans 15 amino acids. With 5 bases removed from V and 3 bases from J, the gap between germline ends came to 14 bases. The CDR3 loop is CASRLAPAPNEKLFF. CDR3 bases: TGCGCCAGCAGACTTGCGCCGGCGCCTAATGAAAAACTGTTTTTT.

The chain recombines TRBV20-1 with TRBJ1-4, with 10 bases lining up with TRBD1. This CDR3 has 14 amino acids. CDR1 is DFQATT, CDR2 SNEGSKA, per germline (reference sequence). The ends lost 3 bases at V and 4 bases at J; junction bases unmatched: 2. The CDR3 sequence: CSASGTGVNEKLFF. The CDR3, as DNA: TGCAGTGCTAGTGGGACAGGGGTTAATGAAAAACTGTTTTTT.

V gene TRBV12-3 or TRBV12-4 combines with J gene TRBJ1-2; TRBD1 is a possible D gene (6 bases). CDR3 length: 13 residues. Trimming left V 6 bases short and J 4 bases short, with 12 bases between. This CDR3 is CASSWTGAYGYTF. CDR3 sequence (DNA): TGTGCCAGCAGCTGGACGGGGGCCTATGGCTACACCTTC.

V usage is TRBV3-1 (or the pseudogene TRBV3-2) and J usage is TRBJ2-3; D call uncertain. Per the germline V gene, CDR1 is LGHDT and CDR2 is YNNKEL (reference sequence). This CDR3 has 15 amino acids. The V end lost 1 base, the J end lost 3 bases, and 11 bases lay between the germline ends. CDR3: CASSQGALRTDTQYF. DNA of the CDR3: TGTGCCAGCAGCCAAGGCGCGCTTCGGACAGATACGCAGTATTTT.

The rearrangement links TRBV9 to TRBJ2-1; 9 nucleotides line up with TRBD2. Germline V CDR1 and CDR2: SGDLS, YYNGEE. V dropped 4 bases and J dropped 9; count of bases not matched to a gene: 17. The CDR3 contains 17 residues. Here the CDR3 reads CASSLNRGSGSFLEQFF. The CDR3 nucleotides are TGTGCCAGCAGCCTCAACCGGGGTAGCGGGAGTTTTCTTGAGCAGTTCTTC.

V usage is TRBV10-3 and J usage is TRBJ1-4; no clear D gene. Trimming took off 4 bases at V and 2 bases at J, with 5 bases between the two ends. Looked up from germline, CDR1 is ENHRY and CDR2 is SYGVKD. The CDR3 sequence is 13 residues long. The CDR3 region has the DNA TGTGCCATCAGTGTTGGGACTAATGAAAAACTGTTTTTT. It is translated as CAISVGTNEKLFF.

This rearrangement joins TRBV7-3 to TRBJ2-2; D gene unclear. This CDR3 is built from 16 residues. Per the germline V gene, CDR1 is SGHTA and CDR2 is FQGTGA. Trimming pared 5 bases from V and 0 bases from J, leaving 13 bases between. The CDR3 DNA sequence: TGTGCCAGCAGCCCCCGAGGCGGCGCGAACACCGGGGAGCTGTTTTTT. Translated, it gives CASSPRGGANTGELFF.

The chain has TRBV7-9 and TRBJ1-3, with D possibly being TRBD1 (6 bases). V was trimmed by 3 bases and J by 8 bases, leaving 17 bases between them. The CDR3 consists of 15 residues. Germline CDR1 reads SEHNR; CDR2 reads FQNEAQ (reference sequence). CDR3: CASSFGQQGADTIYF. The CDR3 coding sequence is TGTGCCAGCAGCTTTGGACAGCAAGGTGCGGACACCATATATTTT.

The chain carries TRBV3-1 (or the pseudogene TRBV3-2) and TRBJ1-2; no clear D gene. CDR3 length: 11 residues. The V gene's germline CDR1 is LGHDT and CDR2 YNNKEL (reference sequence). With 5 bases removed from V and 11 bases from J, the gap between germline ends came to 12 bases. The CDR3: CASSVGRQYTF. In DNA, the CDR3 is TGTGCCAGCAGCGTTGGCCGTCAGTACACCTTC.